This T cell receptor (beta chain) was observed in a study of T cell repertoires in ileal Crohn's disease. At the level of the study: Biopsies of the neoterminal ileum at postoperative colonoscopy form M6 samples.

Comment on this clone: Antigen: not known.

Sequenced by immunoSEQ multiplex PCR; TCRdb stores in-frame clones only, minus some. The table has more than 13,000 clones, just under 80% seen once. Study-wide results and limits: Every patient over 26.8% clonality showed endoscopic recurrence.

V shed 3 bases and J shed 4 bases, with 3 bases lying between them. Per germline, CDR1 MNHNS and CDR2 SASEGT. CDR3 length: 11 amino acids. Time point meaning: neoterminal ileum biopsy at postoperative endoscopy, about 6 months after surgery. The chain has TRBV6-1 and TRBJ1-2; D remains unclear. This clonotype was sampled from an adult with Crohn's disease. What was sequenced was ileal tissue. The CDR3 coding sequence is TGTGCCAGCAGTGAGGCCTATGGCTACACCTTC. It translates to CASSEAYGYTF.